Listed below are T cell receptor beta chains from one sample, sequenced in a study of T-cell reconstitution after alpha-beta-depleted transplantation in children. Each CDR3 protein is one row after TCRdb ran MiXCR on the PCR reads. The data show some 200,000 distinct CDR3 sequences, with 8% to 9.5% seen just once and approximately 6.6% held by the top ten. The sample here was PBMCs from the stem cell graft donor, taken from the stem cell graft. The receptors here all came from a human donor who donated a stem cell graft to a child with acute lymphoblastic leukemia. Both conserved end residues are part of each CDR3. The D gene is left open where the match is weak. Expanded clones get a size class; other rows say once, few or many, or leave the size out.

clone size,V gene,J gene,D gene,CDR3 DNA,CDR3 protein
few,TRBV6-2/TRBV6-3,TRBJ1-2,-,TGTGCCAGCAGACCATCAAACTATGGCTACACCTTC,CASRPSNYGYTF
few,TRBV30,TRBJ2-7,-,TGTGCCGGACTCCGGGACATTTACTACGAGCAGTACTTC,CAGLRDIYYEQYF
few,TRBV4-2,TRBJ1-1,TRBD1,TGTGCCAGCAGCCAAGATCACCGCACTCCAGGGGGCTTTGGCGCTTTCTTT,CASSQDHRTPGGFGAFF
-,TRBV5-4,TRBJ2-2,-,TGTGCCAGCAGCCCACCGGGACATAACACCGGGGAGCTGTTTTTT,CASSPPGHNTGELFF
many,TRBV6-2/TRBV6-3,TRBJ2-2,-,TGTGCCAGCAGTCCAGGACAAGAACCCACCGGGGAGCTGTTTTTT,CASSPGQEPTGELFF
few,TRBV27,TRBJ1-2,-,TGTGCCAGCAGTTTATCTGGACAAAGTAACTATGGCTACACCTTC,CASSLSGQSNYGYTF
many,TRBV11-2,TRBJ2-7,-,TGTGCCAGCAGCTTAGATGGCAGCGTTTTAGAGCAGTACTTC,CASSLDGSVLEQYF
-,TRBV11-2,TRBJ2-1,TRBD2,TGTGCCAGCAGCTTACCCGCTAGCGGGGAGTACAATGAGCAGTTCTTC,CASSLPASGEYNEQFF
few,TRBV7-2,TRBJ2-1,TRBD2,TGTGCCAGCAGCTCTACTAGCGGGGGGATCTATGAGCAGTTCTTC,CASSSTSGGIYEQFF
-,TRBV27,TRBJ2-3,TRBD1,TGTGCCAGCAGTCCAGAGCACAGGGGGCCGTCAACAGATACGCAGTATTTT,CASSPEHRGPSTDTQYF
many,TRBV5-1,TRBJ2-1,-,TGCGCCAGCAGCTTGGCCGGGTTGAATGAGCAGTTCTTC,CASSLAGLNEQFF
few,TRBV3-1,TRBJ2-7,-,TGTGCCAGCAGCCAAGTCACCTTCGAGTCCTACGAGCAGTACTTC,CASSQVTFESYEQYF
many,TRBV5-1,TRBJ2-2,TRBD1,TGCGCCAGCAGCCTCGGACAGGGACTTACCGGGGAGCTGTTTTTT,CASSLGQGLTGELFF
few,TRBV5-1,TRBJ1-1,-,TGCGCCAGCAGCCCTGACGGGACGGAGAAAGCTTTCTTT,CASSPDGTEKAFF
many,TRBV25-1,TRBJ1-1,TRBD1,TGTGCCAGCAGTGAACCACCCCCGGGACAGGGGAAGGCTGAAGCTTTCTTT,CASSEPPPGQGKAEAFF
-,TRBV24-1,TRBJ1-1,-,TGTGCCACCAGTGATTGCAGGACCTATCTTGAAGCTTTCTTT,CATSDCRTYLEAFF
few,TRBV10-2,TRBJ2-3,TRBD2,TGCGCCAGCAAGACTAGCGGGGGGACCACAGATACGCAGTATTTT,CASKTSGGTTDTQYF
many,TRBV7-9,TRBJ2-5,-,TGTGCCAGCAGCTACAAAGACAGGCCCGTAGAGACCCAGTACTTC,CASSYKDRPVETQYF
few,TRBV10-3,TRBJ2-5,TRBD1,TGTGCCATCAGTGAGTCGGACAGGGAGTCAGAGACCCAGTACTTC,CAISESDRESETQYF
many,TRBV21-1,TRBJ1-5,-,TGTGCCAGCGGTTCGGGGCAGCCCCAGCATTTT,CASGSGQPQHF
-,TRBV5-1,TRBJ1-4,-,TGCGCCAGCAGCTTGGGTAACGGGCTTAATGAAAAACTGTTTTTT,CASSLGNGLNEKLFF
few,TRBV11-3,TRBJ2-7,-,TGTGCCAGCAGCGGCTTCCCCTTGTACGAGCAGTACTTC,CASSGFPLYEQYF
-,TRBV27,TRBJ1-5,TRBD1,TGTGCCAGCAGTTTATCGAAAGGACAGGGGCCTTGGATTAGCAATCAGCCCCAGCATTTT,CASSLSKGQGPWISNQPQHF
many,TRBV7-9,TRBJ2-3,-,TGTGCCAGCAGCCCCAACAGAATTGAGCAGTATTTT,CASSPNRIEQYF
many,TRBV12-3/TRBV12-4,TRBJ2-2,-,TGTGCCAGCAGATCCCAGGGGGGCCTCGGGGAGCTGTTTTTT,CASRSQGGLGELFF
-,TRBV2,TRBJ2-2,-,TGTGCCAGCAGTGTCACCGTTCAAGCCACCGGGGAGCTGTTTTTT,CASSVTVQATGELFF
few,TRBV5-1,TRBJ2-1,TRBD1,TGCGCCAGCGGGACAGGGGTTCCCCTCAATGAGCAGTTCTTC,CASGTGVPLNEQFF
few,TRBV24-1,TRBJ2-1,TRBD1,TGTGCCACCAGTGATCCTACAGGGGGTATTGAGCAGTTCTTC,CATSDPTGGIEQFF
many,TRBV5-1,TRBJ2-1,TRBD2,TGCGCCAGCAGCTTGGTACTAGCGGTGGAAGATGAGCAGTTCTTC,CASSLVLAVEDEQFF
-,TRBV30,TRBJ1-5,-,TGTGCCTGGAGTGCTTGGAGGGGGGGCCAGCCCCAGCATTTT,CAWSAWRGGQPQHF
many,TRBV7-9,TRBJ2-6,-,TGTGCCAGCAGCTGGGGGGTCTCTGGGGCCAACGTCCTGACTTTC,CASSWGVSGANVLTF